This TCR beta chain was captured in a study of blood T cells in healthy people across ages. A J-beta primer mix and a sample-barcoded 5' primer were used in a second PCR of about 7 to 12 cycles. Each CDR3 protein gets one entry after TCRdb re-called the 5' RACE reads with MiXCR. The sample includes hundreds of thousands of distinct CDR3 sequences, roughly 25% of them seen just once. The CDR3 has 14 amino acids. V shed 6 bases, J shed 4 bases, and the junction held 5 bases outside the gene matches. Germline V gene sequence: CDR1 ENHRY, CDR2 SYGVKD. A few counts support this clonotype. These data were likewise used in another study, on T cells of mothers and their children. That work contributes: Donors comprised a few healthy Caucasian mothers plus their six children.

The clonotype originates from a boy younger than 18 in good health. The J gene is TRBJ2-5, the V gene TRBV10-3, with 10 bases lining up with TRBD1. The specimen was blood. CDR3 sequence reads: CAIRGTGDGETQYF. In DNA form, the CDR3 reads TGTGCCATCAGGGGGACAGGGGATGGAGAGACCCAGTACTTC.